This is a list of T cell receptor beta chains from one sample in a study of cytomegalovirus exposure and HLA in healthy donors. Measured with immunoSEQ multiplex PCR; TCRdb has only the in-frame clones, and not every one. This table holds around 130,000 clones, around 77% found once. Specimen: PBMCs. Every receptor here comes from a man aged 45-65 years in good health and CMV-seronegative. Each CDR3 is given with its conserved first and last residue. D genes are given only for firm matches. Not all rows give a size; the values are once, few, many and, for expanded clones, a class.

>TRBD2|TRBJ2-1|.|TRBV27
TGTGCCAGCAGTTCTAGCGGGGCCTGGGGTGAGCAGTTCTTC
CASSSSGAWGEQFF
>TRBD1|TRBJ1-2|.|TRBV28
TGTGCCAGCGGGAATAGGGGGCCTCGGGGCTACACCTTC
CASGNRGPRGYTF
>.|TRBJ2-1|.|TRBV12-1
TGTGCCAGCAGCTTTGACGGGGGCCGGGGGGTTGGCGATGAGCAGTTCTTC
CASSFDGGRGVGDEQFF
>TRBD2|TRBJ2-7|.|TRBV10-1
TGCGCCAGCAGTGAAGGGCTAGCGGGCTCCTACGAGCAGTACTTC
CASSEGLAGSYEQYF
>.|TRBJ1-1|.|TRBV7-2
TGTGCCAGCAGCTTAGTTGCGGGCGCGAGGACTGAAGCTTTCTTT
CASSLVAGARTEAFF
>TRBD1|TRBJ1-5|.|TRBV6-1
TGTGCCAGCAGTGCCGGGACAGACCATCAGCCCCAGCATTTT
CASSAGTDHQPQHF
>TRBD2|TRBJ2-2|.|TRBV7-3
TGTGCCAGCAGCCCTGGGGCTAGCGGACTGAACACCGGGGAGCTGTTTTTT
CASSPGASGLNTGELFF
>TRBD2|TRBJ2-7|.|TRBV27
TGTGCCAGCAGTTTCACTAGCGGGAGCTACGAGCAGTACTTC
CASSFTSGSYEQYF
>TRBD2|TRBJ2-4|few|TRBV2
TGTGCCAGCAGTACCGGGACTACTCCCTCGGCGAACATTCAGTACTTC
CASSTGTTPSANIQYF
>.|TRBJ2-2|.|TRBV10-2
TGCGCCAGCAGTAGGGGAGGTTTCACCGGGGAGCTGTTTTTT
CASSRGGFTGELFF
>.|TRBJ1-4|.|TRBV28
TGTGCCAGCAGTATTCTGAGGGGGGGTGAAAAACTGTTTTTT
CASSILRGGEKLFF
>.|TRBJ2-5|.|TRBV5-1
TGCGCCAGCAGCCCAGGGCGGTGGCTAGAGACCCAGTACTTC
CASSPGRWLETQYF
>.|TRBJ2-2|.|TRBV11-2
TGTGCCAGCAGCAACTTCATAGACACCGGGGAGCTGTTTTTT
CASSNFIDTGELFF
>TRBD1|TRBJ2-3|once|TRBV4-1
TGCGCCAGCAGCTACGGACAGGGGAACACAGATACGCAGTATTTT
CASSYGQGNTDTQYF
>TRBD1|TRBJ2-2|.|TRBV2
TGTGCCAGCACGGGACAGGGGGTCTCCGGGGAGCTGTTTTTT
CASTGQGVSGELFF
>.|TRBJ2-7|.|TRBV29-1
TGCAGCGTTGTGGCGTGGGGTACCACTAGCTACGAGCAGTACTTC
CSVVAWGTTSYEQYF
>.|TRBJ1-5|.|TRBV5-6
TGTGCCAGCAGCTTGGGTTATAGCAATCAGCCCCAGCATTTT
CASSLGYSNQPQHF
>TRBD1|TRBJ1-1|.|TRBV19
TGTGCCAGTAGCGTTAGGTCGACAGGGGACGCTTTCTTT
CASSVRSTGDAFF
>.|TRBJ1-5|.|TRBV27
TGTGCCAGCAGGCGTCGAGGACAGTTAAGCAATCAGCCCCAGCATTTT
CASRRRGQLSNQPQHF
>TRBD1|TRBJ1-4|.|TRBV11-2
TGTGCCAGCAGCTCGGGACAGCTTCCTAATGAAAAACTGTTTTTT
CASSSGQLPNEKLFF
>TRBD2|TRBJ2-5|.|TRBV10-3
TGTGCCATCAGTGACCTAGCGGGGCTACAAGAGACCCAGTACTTC
CAISDLAGLQETQYF
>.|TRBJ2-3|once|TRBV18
TGTGCCAGCTCACTATCAGATACGCAGTATTTT
CASSLSDTQYF
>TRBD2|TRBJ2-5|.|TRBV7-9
TGTGCCAGCACCCCGGATATAACTAGCGGCCAAGAGACCCAGTACTTC
CASTPDITSGQETQYF
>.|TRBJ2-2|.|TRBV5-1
TGCGCCAGCAACCGCCAGGAGAACACCGGGGAGCTGTTTTTT
CASNRQENTGELFF
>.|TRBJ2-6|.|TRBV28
TGTGCCAGCATCGCAGCTGCGCCTAGCTCTGGGGCCAACGTCCTGACTTTC
CASIAAAPSSGANVLTF